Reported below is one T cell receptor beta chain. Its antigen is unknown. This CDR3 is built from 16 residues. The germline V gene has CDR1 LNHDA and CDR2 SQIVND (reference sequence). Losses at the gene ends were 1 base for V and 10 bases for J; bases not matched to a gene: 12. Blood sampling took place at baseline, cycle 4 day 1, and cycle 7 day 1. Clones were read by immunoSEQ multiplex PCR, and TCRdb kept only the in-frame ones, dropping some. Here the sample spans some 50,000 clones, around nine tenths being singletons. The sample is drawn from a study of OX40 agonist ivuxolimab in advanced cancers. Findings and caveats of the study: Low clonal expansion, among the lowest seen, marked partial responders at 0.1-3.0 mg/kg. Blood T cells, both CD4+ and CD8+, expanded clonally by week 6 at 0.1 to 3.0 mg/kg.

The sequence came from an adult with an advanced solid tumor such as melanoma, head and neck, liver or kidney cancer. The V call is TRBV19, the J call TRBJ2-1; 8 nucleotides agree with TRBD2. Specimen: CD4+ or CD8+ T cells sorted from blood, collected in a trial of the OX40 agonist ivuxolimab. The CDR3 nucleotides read TGTGCCAGTAGTATAGGCTTCTACGGGGGGGCCGAGGAGCAGTTCTTC. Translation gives CASSIGFYGGAEEQFF.